A selection of T cell receptor beta chains follows, all from one sample in a study of blood T cell repertoires in COVID-19. Measured with immunoSEQ multiplex PCR; TCRdb has only the in-frame clones, and not every one. The table lists 350,000 or so clones, 88% of them singletons. The specimen was peripheral blood. The receptor source for this set is a woman aged 25-40 years with COVID-19, enrolled during active disease. CDR3s include the opening cysteine and the closing phenylalanine or tryptophan. A D gene is named only where the DNA matches it firmly.

J | V | D | DNA | CDR3
TRBJ2-2 | TRBV7-8 | . | TGTGCCAGCAGCCACGCGGGACTGACAAACACCGGGGAGCTGTTTTTT | CASSHAGLTNTGELFF
TRBJ1-5 | TRBV30 | . | TGTGCCTGGAGTTCAGGGAATCAGCCCCAGCATTTT | CAWSSGNQPQHF
TRBJ1-1 | TRBV18 | TRBD1 | TGTGCCAGCTCACGACAGGGCTACACTGAAGCTTTCTTT | CASSRQGYTEAFF
TRBJ1-2 | TRBV28 | . | TGTGCCAGCAGCCGTCTTGGGGGGGCTAGAAAAGATGGCTACACCTTC | CASSRLGGARKDGYTF
TRBJ2-1 | TRBV5-4 | . | TGTGCCAGCAGACGTAGCGGAACCAATGAGCAGTTCTTC | CASRRSGTNEQFF
TRBJ1-4 | TRBV4-1 | . | TGCGCCAGCAGCCGCTCAACAGGACAGCATGAAAAACTGTTTTTT | CASSRSTGQHEKLFF
TRBJ2-7 | TRBV7-9 | . | TGTGCCAGCAGCTCTGGTCTACTCTACGAGCAGTACTTC | CASSSGLLYEQYF
TRBJ1-3 | TRBV18 | . | TGTGCCAGCTCACCACCGAATCGAAGGACATTCTCTGGAAACACCATATATTTT | CASSPPNRRTFSGNTIYF
TRBJ2-5 | TRBV9 | . | TGTGCCAGCAGCGTAGCGAGCCAAGAGACCCAGTACTTC | CASSVASQETQYF
TRBJ2-2 | TRBV2 | TRBD2 | TGTGCCAGCAAAAGCGGGGGGGTTTCCACCGGGGAGCTGTTTTTT | CASKSGGVSTGELFF
TRBJ2-3 | TRBV2 | TRBD2 | TGTGCCAGCAGTGAACTAGCGGGTAACCACTATACGCAGTATTTT | CASSELAGNHYTQYF
TRBJ2-1 | TRBV3-1/TRBV3-2 | TRBD2 | TGTGCCAGCAGCCAAGTCGGATCTAGCGGGGGGTACATTCGCCATGAGCAGTTCTTC | CASSQVGSSGGYIRHEQFF
TRBJ2-1 | TRBV10-2 | . | TGCGCCAGCAGGCACCGGGACACCGAACCTTACAATGAGCAGTTCTTC | CASRHRDTEPYNEQFF
TRBJ2-1 | TRBV29-1 | . | TGCAGCGTTGTAGCGAATGAGCAGTTCTTC | CSVVANEQFF